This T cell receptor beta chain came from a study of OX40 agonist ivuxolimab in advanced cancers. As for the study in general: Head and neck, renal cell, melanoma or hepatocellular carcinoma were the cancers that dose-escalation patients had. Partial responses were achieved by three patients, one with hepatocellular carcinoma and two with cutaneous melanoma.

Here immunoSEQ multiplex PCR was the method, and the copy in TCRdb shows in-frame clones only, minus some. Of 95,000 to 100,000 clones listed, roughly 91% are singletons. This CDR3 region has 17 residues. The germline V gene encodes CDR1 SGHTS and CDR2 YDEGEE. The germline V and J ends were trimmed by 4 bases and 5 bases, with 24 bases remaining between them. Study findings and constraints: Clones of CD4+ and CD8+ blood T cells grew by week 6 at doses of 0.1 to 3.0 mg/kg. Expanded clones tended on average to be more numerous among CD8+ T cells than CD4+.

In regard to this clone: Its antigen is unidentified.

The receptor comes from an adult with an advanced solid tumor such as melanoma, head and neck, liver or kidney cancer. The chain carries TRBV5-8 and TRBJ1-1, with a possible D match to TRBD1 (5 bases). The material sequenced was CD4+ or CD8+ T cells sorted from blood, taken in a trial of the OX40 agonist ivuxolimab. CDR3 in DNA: TGTGCCAGCAGCCGAGGTACTATCGGGACCGCCGGAACTGAAGCTTTCTTT. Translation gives CASSRGTIGTAGTEAFF. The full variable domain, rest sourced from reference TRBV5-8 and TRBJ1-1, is EAGVTQSPTHLIKTRGQQATLRCSPISGHTSVYWYQQALGLGLQFLLWYDEGEERNRGNFPPRFSGRQFPNYSSELNVNALELEDSALYLCASSRGTIGTAGTEAFFGQGTRLTVV.